The 26 T cell receptor beta chains below come from one sample, sequenced in a study of CD8 T cells in ankylosing spondylitis (dated by TCRdb to between 2016 and 2019). The library was generated by 5' RACE. The sequencer listed for this sample is Illumina HiSeq 2500. The raw public reads went through TCRdb reprocessing: fastp at Q25, MiXCR clone calling, in-frame beta chains kept. Entries are consolidated by CDR3 protein sequence, retaining the most common genes and DNA. Here the sample has 150,000 to 200,000 distinct CDR3 sequences; 11% occur a single time. 25% to 35% of the sample is in the top ten clones. Sequenced: blood, either unsorted or a sorted T cell fraction (not recorded which). The receptors were gathered from a male donor with ankylosing spondylitis or in good health (not recorded which).

The rearrangement joins TRBV5-6 to TRBJ2-3; D gene uncertain. CDR1 is SGHDT and CDR2 is YYEEEE in the germline V gene. CDR3 size: 15 residues. V was clipped by 4 bases and J by 6 bases, with 18 bases between them. The CDR3 protein is CASSPGRWGIDTQYF. In DNA form, the CDR3 reads TGTGCCAGCAGCCCTGGTCGGTGGGGTATTGATACGCAGTATTTT.

In its sample, this clonotype was seen a few times. The V gene is TRBV12-3 or TRBV12-4, the J gene TRBJ2-4; D perhaps matches TRBD2 (6 bases). Trimming removed 4 bases at V and 1 base at J, with 14 bases between. The CDR3 contains 16 residues. The CDR3 spells CASSSGLLRAKNIQYF. Here the CDR3 DNA reads TGTGCCAGCAGTTCTGGACTACTACGGGCCAAAAACATTCAGTACTTC.

At least ten counts were recorded for this clonotype. J is TRBJ2-2 and V is TRBV11-3; the D gene is possibly TRBD2 (6 bases). The CDR3 runs 18 residues. Germline V CDR1 and CDR2: SGHNT, YENEEA. V was cut by 1 base and J by 1 base, with 16 bases left in between. CDR3 residues: CASSLVSGTKMNTGELFF. Written as DNA, the CDR3 is TGTGCCAGCAGCTTAGTTAGCGGAACCAAGATGAACACCGGGGAGCTGTTTTTT.

Comments on this clonotype: Since a much larger clone is just one base distant, this may be a read error. The chain links TRBV5-1 to TRBJ1-2; possible D gene TRBD1, 5 bases. CDR1 SGHRS and CDR2 YFSETQ come from the germline V gene. The CDR3 is made up of 13 amino acids. CDR3 sequence (DNA): TGCGCCAGCAGCACCTCGGGGGAATATGACTACACCTTC. Translation: CASSTSGEYDYTF.

This clonotype has only a few counts. The V call is TRBV6-2 or TRBV6-3, the J call TRBJ1-2, with no clear D. V gave up 2 bases and J gave up 6 bases, with 7 bases separating them. The V gene's germline CDR1 is MNHEY and CDR2 SVGEGT. The CDR3 consists of 12 residues. CDR3 loop: CASSYGMDGYTF. As DNA, the CDR3 is TGTGCCAGCAGTTACGGCATGGATGGCTACACCTTC.

The chain combines TRBV12-3 or TRBV12-4 with TRBJ1-2, with D perhaps TRBD1 (5 bases). V lost 4 bases and J lost 4, with 13 bases in between. This CDR3 has 14 amino acids. CDR3: CASSSPGISYGYTF. CDR3 DNA sequence: TGTGCCAGCAGTTCTCCAGGGATTAGCTATGGCTACACCTTC.

This clonotype was observed at least ten times. The V and J genes are TRBV29-1 and TRBJ1-1, with D possibly TRBD1 on 5 matching bases. Per the germline V gene, CDR1 is SQVTM and CDR2 is ANQGSEA. The V and J ends lost 6 bases and 1 base respectively, with 15 bases between them. This CDR3 has 14 residues. The CDR3 spells CSVTGDGANTEAFF. The CDR3 nucleotides are TGCAGCGTAACGGGCGACGGGGCGAACACTGAAGCTTTCTTT.

There are a few counts of this clonotype. V usage is TRBV20-1 and J usage is TRBJ2-7, with 8 bases identical to TRBD1. CDR1 DFQATT and CDR2 SNEGSKA come from the germline V gene (reference sequence). This CDR3 has 16 amino acids. The V and J ends lost 3 bases and 2 bases, in that order; junction bases with no gene match: 12. DNA of the CDR3: TGCAGTGCTAGGGGGCCGGGGACAGGCGTTCCCTACGAGCAGTACTTC. This sequence encodes CSARGPGTGVPYEQYF.

This clonotype was found a few times. The rearrangement uses TRBV29-1 and TRBJ2-2; possibly TRBD1 for D (5 bases). Trimming cost V 2 bases and J 0 bases, with 7 bases left between them. From germline, CDR1 is SQVTM and CDR2 ANQGSEA. This CDR3 contains 14 residues. In nucleotides, the CDR3 is TGCAGCGTTGAAAGGGGAACGAACACCGGGGAGCTGTTTTTT. Protein product: CSVERGTNTGELFF.

This rearrangement joins TRBV20-1 to TRBJ1-2, with 7 bases that match TRBD1. CDR3 length: 14 residues. Germline CDR1 is DFQATT and CDR2 is SNEGSKA (reference sequence). V trimming: 0 bases; J trimming: 4 bases; junction bases outside the gene matches: 5. The CDR3 sequence is CSAREAGGPYGYTF. The CDR3 coding sequence is TGCAGTGCTAGAGAAGCAGGGGGTCCCTATGGCTACACCTTC.

This clonotype was observed a few times. The chain links TRBV20-1 to TRBJ2-1, with D tentatively TRBD2 (6 bases). Germline loops: CDR1 DFQATT, CDR2 SNEGSKA (reference sequence). This CDR3 is built from 13 residues. The V and J ends lost 3 bases and 9 bases respectively, with 15 bases between them. This CDR3 reads CSARTLSGPEQFF. CDR3 sequence (DNA): TGCAGTGCTAGGACCCTCAGCGGGCCTGAGCAGTTCTTC.

A few counts support this clonotype. The chain links TRBV7-2 to TRBJ2-1; D might be TRBD1 (5 bases). CDR3 length: 16 residues. Trimming left V 2 bases short and J 8 bases short, with 19 bases between. CDR1 and CDR2 (germline): SGHTA, FQGNSA. The CDR3 reads CASSLLGLVLGYEQFF. The CDR3 nucleotides read TGTGCCAGCAGCTTATTGGGGCTAGTCTTGGGGTATGAGCAGTTCTTC.

This clonotype came up many times. The rearrangement links TRBV29-1 to TRBJ1-2; TRBD1 aligns across 8 bases. Trimming cost V 0 bases and J 4 bases; bases outside gene matches: 4. CDR3 length: 14 amino acids. In germline, CDR1 is SQVTM, CDR2 ANQGSEA. The CDR3 region is CSVEDSTGAYGYTF. The CDR3 bases are TGCAGCGTTGAAGATTCGACAGGGGCCTATGGCTACACCTTC.

This clonotype was counted many times. This chain connects TRBV12-5 to TRBJ2-2, with D possibly being TRBD1 (6 bases). The CDR3 is 13 residues long. V was shortened by 9 bases and J by 5 bases, with 13 bases between the two germline ends. CDR1 and CDR2 (germline): LGHNT, FRNRAP. CDR3 bases: TGTGCTAGCACCAGGGGTACGACCGGGGAGCTGTTTTTT. This translates into CASTRGTTGELFF.

The table lists this clonotype with many counts. The J gene is TRBJ2-3, the V gene TRBV20-1; the D gene could be TRBD1 or TRBD2 (6 bases each). Germline CDR1 DFQATT, CDR2 SNEGSKA (reference sequence). The V end lost 5 bases, the J end lost 1 base, and 16 bases lay between the germline ends. This CDR3 contains 15 residues. The CDR3 coding sequence is TGCAGTGCTCGGTCGGGGGCGGGACGCACAGATACGCAGTATTTT. Translating it yields CSARSGAGRTDTQYF.

Many counts were recorded for this clonotype. V and J are TRBV20-1 and TRBJ1-5; TRBD1 is a possible D gene (5 bases). Trimming pared 3 bases from V and 0 bases from J, leaving 24 bases between. Germline CDR1 is DFQATT and CDR2 is SNEGSKA (reference sequence). CDR3 length: 19 amino acids. The CDR3 is CSASPPGREAPYSNQPQHF. The CDR3 DNA is TGCAGTGCTAGCCCCCCGGGCAGGGAGGCTCCTTATAGCAATCAGCCCCAGCATTTT.

This clonotype appeared many times. The chain carries TRBV15 and TRBJ2-1; no definite D call. Trimming took off 1 base at V and 1 base at J, with 11 bases between the two ends. CDR3 size: 16 residues. CDR1 and CDR2 (germline): LNHNV, YYDKDF (reference sequence). The CDR3: CATSRVRRLSYNEQFF. DNA for the CDR3: TGTGCCACCAGCAGAGTACGGCGGTTATCCTACAATGAGCAGTTCTTC.

The chain recombines TRBV2 with TRBJ2-5, with 7 bases fitting TRBD2. V lost 8 bases to trimming and J lost 5 bases; unmatched junction nucleotides: 11. Looked up from germline, CDR1 is SNHLY and CDR2 is FYNNEI. This CDR3 has 14 residues. Here the CDR3 DNA reads TGTGCCAGCGCGAGAACTAGGGAGGGGGAGACCCAGTACTTC. Its protein product is CASARTREGETQYF.

This clonotype has at least ten counts. The rearrangement uses TRBV28 and TRBJ1-5; D gene ambiguous. The germline V gene has CDR1 MDHEN and CDR2 SYDVKM. The CDR3 is made up of 12 amino acids. Trimming stripped 8 bases from V and 0 bases from J, with 5 bases between. CDR3 loop: CASEGSNQPQHF. CDR3 in DNA: TGTGCCAGCGAGGGTAGCAATCAGCCCCAGCATTTT.

The CDR3 region has the DNA TGTGCCAGCGGACAGGGCAGCTCCTACAATGAGCAGTTCTTC. Amino acid sequence: CASGQGSSYNEQFF. This rearrangement joins TRBV6-1 to TRBJ2-1; 8 bases map to TRBD1. CDR1 and CDR2 from the germline V gene are MNHNS and SASEGT. Losses at the gene ends were 8 bases for V and 0 bases for J; bases not matched to a gene: 3. This CDR3 is 14 amino acids long.

This clonotype was detected a few times. The chain's CDR3 is CASSPGTQGYEQYF. In DNA form, the CDR3 reads TGTGCCAGCTCACCAGGGACACAGGGCTACGAGCAGTACTTC. J is TRBJ2-7 and V is TRBV18; D may be TRBD1 (6 bases). Trimming removed 2 bases at V and 3 bases at J, with 11 bases between. Germline V gene sequence: CDR1 KGHSH, CDR2 LQKENI. CDR3 size: 14 residues.

The genes are TRBV20-1 and TRBJ2-7; TRBD2 aligns across 12 bases. The CDR3 runs 19 residues. Losses at the gene ends were 0 bases for V and 0 bases for J; bases not matched to a gene: 12. CDR1 is DFQATT and CDR2 is SNEGSKA in the germline V gene (reference sequence). Here the CDR3 reads CSARDPASGRASSSYEQYF. DNA of the CDR3: TGCAGTGCTAGAGATCCCGCTAGCGGGAGGGCTTCGAGCTCCTACGAGCAGTACTTC.

This clonotype has a handful of counts. The chain uses TRBV7-2 and TRBJ2-7, with 8 positions matching TRBD1. The CDR3 is 16 residues long. Looked up from germline, CDR1 is SGHTA and CDR2 is FQGNSA. Trimming at V came to 5 bases and at J to 1 base, leaving 10 bases not matched to a gene. CDR3 nucleotides: TGTGCCAGCAGCCTCAATTTAGGGACAGGTTCCTACGAGCAGTACTTC. Translated, it gives CASSLNLGTGSYEQYF.

J is TRBJ2-1 and V is TRBV20-1, with 8 bases matching TRBD2. With V trimmed by 2 bases and J by 5 bases, 8 bases remained unmatched. This CDR3 is 15 amino acids long. The V gene's germline CDR1 is DFQATT and CDR2 SNEGSKA (reference sequence). CDR3 region: CSARNPSGLNNEQFF. Here the CDR3 DNA reads TGCAGTGCTAGAAATCCTAGCGGGCTAAACAATGAGCAGTTCTTC.

This clonotype was found a few times. The chain carries TRBV5-1 and TRBJ2-3; D may be TRBD2 (6 bases). The CDR3 length is 15 residues. With 4 bases removed from V and 4 bases from J, the gap between germline ends came to 16 bases. The V gene's germline CDR1 is SGHRS and CDR2 YFSETQ. Here the CDR3 reads CASSPRTTIPDTQYF. The CDR3 DNA reads as TGCGCCAGCAGCCCCCGGACTACCATACCAGATACGCAGTATTTT.

This clonotype was detected ten times or more. The chain uses TRBV5-1 and TRBJ1-5; D not resolved. Trimming took 1 base from V and 3 from J, leaving 11 bases between them. Germline CDR1 is SGHRS and CDR2 is YFSETQ. CDR3 length equals 15 residues. In nucleotides, the CDR3 is TGCGCCAGCAGCTTGTCTCCTGGGGACAATCAGCCCCAGCATTTT. Protein product: CASSLSPGDNQPQHF.